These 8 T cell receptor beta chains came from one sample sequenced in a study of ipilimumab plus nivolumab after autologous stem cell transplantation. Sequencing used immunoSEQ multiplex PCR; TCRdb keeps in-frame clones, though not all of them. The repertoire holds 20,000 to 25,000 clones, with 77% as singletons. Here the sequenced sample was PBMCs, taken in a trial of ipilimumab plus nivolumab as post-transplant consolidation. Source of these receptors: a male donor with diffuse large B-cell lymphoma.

CDR3 nucleotides: TGTGCCAGCAGTGGGGGACGGCTGAACACTGAAGCTTTCTTT. Protein product: CASSGGRLNTEAFF. The genes are TRBV2 and TRBJ1-1; the D gene is possibly TRBD1 (5 bases). Trimming removed 4 bases from V and 0 bases from J, with 9 bases in between. This CDR3 contains 14 residues. Germline V gene lookup returns CDR1 SNHLY and CDR2 FYNNEI.

DNA for the CDR3: TGCGCCAGCAGTCGAACAGGGGATTTTAGCGAGCAGTACTTC. As protein: CASSRTGDFSEQYF. The chain employs TRBV5-1 and TRBJ2-7, with TRBD1 matching 7 bases. The germline V gene has CDR1 SGHRS and CDR2 YFSETQ. The CDR3 is 14 residues long. Trimming took 5 bases from V and 6 from J; bases not matched to a gene: 11.

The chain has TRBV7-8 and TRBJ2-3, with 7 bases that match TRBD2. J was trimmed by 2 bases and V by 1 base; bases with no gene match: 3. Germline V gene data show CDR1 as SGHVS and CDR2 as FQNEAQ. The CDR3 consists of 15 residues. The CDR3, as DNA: TGTGCCAGCAGCTTAGTGGGGGGGGTCACAGATACGCAGTATTTT. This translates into CASSLVGGVTDTQYF. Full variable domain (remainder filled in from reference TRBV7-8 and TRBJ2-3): GAGVSQSPRYKVAKRGQDVALRCDPISGHVSLFWYQQALGQGPEFLTYFQNEAQLDKSGLPSDRFFAERPEGSVSTLKIQRTQQEDSAVYLCASSLVGGVTDTQYFGPGTRLTVL.

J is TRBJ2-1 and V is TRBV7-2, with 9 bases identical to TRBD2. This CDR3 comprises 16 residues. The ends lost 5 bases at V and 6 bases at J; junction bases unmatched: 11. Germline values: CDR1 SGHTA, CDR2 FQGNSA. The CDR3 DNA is TGTGCCAGCAGCCCTACGCATAGCGGGGGAATCAATGAGCAGTTCTTC. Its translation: CASSPTHSGGINEQFF.

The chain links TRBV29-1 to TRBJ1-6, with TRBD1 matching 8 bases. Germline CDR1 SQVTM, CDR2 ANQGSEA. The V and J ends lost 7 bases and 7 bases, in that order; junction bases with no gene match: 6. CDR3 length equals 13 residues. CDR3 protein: CSARQGWNSPLHF. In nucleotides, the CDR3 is TGCAGCGCTCGACAGGGGTGGAATTCACCCCTCCACTTT.

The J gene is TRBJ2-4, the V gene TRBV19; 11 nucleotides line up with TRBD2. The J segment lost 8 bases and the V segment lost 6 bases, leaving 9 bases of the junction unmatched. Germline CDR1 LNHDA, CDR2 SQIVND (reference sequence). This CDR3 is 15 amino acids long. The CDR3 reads CASSSSGGASDIQYF. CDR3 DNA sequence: TGTGCCAGTAGCAGTAGCGGGGGGGCTTCGGACATTCAGTACTTC.

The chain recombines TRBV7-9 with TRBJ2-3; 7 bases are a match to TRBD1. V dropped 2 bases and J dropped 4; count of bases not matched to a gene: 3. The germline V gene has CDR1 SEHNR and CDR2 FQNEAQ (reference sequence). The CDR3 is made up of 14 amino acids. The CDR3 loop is CASSLSQGADTQYF. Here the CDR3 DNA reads TGTGCCAGCAGCTTAAGCCAGGGGGCAGATACGCAGTATTTT.

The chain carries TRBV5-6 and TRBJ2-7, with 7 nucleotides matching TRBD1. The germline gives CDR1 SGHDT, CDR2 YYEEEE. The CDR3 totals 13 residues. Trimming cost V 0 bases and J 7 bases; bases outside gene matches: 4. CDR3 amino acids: CASSLVTGREQYF. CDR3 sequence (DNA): TGTGCCAGCAGCTTGGTGACAGGGAGAGAGCAGTACTTC.